The TCR beta chain described here comes from a study of cytomegalovirus exposure and HLA in healthy donors. Study-level background: A subsequent analysis stated that the roughly 130 validation repertoires were run on the same platform as the approximately 700 first-cohort repertoires.

Produced via immunoSEQ multiplex PCR; TCRdb's table is partial and in-frame only. This sample has over 250,000 clones, with 80% to 90% found just once. Findings and caveats of the study: In vitro work confirmed that a few CMV-associated chains recognize CMV antigens. The study found most TCR sequences rare, yet found some public TCRs in many donors.

Note on this clone: What it binds is unknown.

The length of the CDR3 is 14 residues. The germline V gene encodes CDR1 SGHRS and CDR2 YFSETQ. V lost 4 bases and J lost 1; bases outside the gene matches: 4. This receptor was obtained from a woman under 30 in good health and CMV-seronegative. What was sequenced was PBMCs. The chain combines TRBV5-1 with TRBJ2-5; 7 bases map to TRBD2. The DNA for the CDR3 is TGCGCCAGCAGCCCGGGGGAGGGCCAAGAGACCCAGTACTTC. It yields the protein CASSPGEGQETQYF. The complete variable domain, with remaining parts taken from reference TRBV5-1 and TRBJ2-5, reads KAGVTQTPRYLIKTRGQQVTLSCSPISGHRSVSWYQQTPGQGLQFLFEYFSETQRNKGNFPGRFSGRQFSNSRSEMNVSTLELGDSALYLCASSPGEGQETQYFGPGTRLLVL.